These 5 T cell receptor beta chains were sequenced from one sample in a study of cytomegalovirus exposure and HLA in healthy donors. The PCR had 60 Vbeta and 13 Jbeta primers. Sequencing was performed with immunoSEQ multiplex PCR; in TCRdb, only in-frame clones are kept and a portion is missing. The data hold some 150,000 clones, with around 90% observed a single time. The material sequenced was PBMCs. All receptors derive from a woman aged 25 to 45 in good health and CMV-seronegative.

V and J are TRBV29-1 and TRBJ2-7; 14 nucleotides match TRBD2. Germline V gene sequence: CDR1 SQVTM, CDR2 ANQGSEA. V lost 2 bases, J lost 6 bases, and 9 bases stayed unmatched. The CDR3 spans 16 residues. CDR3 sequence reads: CSVESPGLAGGLEQYF. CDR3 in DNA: TGCAGCGTTGAATCCCCAGGACTAGCGGGAGGACTCGAGCAGTACTTC.

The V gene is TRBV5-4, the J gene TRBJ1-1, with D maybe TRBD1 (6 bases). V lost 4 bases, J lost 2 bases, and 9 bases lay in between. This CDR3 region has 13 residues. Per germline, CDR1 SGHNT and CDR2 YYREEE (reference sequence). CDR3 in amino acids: CASSPDSNTEAFF. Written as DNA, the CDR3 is TGTGCCAGCAGCCCGGACAGTAACACTGAAGCTTTCTTT.

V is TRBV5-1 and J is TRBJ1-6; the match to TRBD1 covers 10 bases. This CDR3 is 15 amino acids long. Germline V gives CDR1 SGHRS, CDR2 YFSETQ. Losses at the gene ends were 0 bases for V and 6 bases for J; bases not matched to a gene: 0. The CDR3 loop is CASSLGQGANSPLHF. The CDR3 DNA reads TGCGCCAGCAGCTTGGGACAGGGGGCTAATTCACCCCTCCACTTT.

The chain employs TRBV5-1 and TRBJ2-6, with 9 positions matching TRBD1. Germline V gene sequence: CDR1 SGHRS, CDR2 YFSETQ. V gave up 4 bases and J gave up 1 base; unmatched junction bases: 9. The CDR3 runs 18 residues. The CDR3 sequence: CASSLTGGTRSGANVLTF. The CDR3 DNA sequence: TGCGCCAGCAGCCTCACAGGGGGCACGAGGTCTGGGGCCAACGTCCTGACTTTC. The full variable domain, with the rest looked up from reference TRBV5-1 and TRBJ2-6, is KAGVTQTPRYLIKTRGQQVTLSCSPISGHRSVSWYQQTPGQGLQFLFEYFSETQRNKGNFPGRFSGRQFSNSRSEMNVSTLELGDSALYLCASSLTGGTRSGANVLTFGAGSRLTVL.

The CDR3 DNA is TGCAGTGCTAATACACACAATGAGCAGTTCTTC. This sequence encodes CSANTHNEQFF. This sequence joins TRBV20-1 and TRBJ2-1; no firm D call. The germline V and J ends were trimmed by 4 bases and 5 bases, with 6 bases remaining between them. Germline V gene data show CDR1 as DFQATT and CDR2 as SNEGSKA (reference sequence). CDR3 length: 11 amino acids.